This T cell receptor beta chain was identified in a study of identical twins. Everyone who gave samples was a healthy Caucasian. The authors used template switching to add a universal primer site and gave cDNA unique molecular identifiers. One entry per CDR3 protein results from TCRdb running MiXCR on the 5' RACE reads. The table lists 420,000 or so distinct CDR3 sequences, about 18% of them singletons, with 12% in the top ten. Study results and limitations: Where beta out-of-frame sequences were concerned, excess twin sharing was weaker. Partial confounding of zero-insertion analyses by invariant MAIT and iNKT cells was possible.

From germline, CDR1 is ENHRY and CDR2 SYGVKD. The CDR3 sequence is 14 residues long. The V end lost 7 bases, the J end lost 8 bases, and 20 bases lay between the germline ends. This clonotype was found many times. Its antigen is currently unknown. This sequence was found in a man aged 50 to 60 in good health. Material: naive T cells sorted from blood. This sequence joins TRBV10-3 and TRBJ1-2; D not resolved. This CDR3 reads CAINPQPPGRGYTF. DNA for the CDR3: TGTGCCATCAATCCTCAACCCCCAGGACGGGGCTACACCTTC.